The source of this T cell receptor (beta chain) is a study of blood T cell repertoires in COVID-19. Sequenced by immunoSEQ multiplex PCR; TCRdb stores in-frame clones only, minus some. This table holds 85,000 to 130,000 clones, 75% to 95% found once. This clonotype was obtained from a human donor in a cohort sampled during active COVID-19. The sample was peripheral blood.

The CDR3 DNA is TGTGCCAGCAGCCCCTGCGAGGGAGACCGCTGCAAAAACTATGGCTACACCTTC. Its protein is CASSPCEGDRCKNYGYTF. The chain couples TRBV3-1 (or the pseudogene TRBV3-2) to TRBJ1-2; D gene ambiguous. This CDR3 comprises 18 residues. Trimming removed 4 bases at V and 2 bases at J, with 23 bases between. Per the germline V gene, CDR1 is LGHDT and CDR2 is YNNKEL (reference sequence).